These 23 T cell receptor beta chains share one sample of origin, sequenced in a study of cytomegalovirus exposure and HLA in healthy donors. PCR primers comprised 60 Vbeta and 13 Jbeta primers. The table came from immunoSEQ multiplex PCR; TCRdb's copy has only in-frame clones and leaves some out. The sample has roughly 130,000 clones, about 80% seen once. The source material was PBMCs. The source is a boy younger than 10 in good health and CMV-seronegative.

The chain links TRBV7-3 to TRBJ2-7; 10 nucleotides align to TRBD1. CDR3 length equals 13 residues. CDR1 is SGHTA and CDR2 is FQGTGA in the germline V gene. V trimming: 3 bases; J trimming: 5 bases; junction bases outside the gene matches: 1. CDR3 sequence reads: CASSFGTGDEQYV. The CDR3 DNA reads TGTGCCAGCAGCTTCGGGACAGGGGACGAGCAGTACGTC.

This sequence joins TRBV6-6 and TRBJ2-3; 9 bases match TRBD2. V was pared by 7 bases and J by 2 bases, with 7 bases of the junction left unmatched. This CDR3 region has 15 residues. The germline gives CDR1 MNHNY, CDR2 SVGAGI (reference sequence). CDR3 region: CASKLGTSPTDTQYF. The CDR3 bases are TGTGCCAGCAAGCTAGGGACTAGCCCCACAGATACGCAGTATTTT.

This clone was found once. The J gene is TRBJ2-7, the V gene TRBV11-2, with TRBD2 identical over 7 bases. The CDR3 length is 14 residues. Per germline, CDR1 SGHAT and CDR2 FQNNGV. Losses at the gene ends were 3 bases for V and 4 bases for J; bases not matched to a gene: 6. The CDR3 region is CASSFTTGGYEQYV. The CDR3 DNA is TGTGCCAGCAGCTTTACAACGGGGGGATACGAGCAGTACGTC.

The chain combines TRBV6-1 with TRBJ2-1; tentatively, D is TRBD2 (6 bases). Per the germline V gene, CDR1 is MNHNS and CDR2 is SASEGT. V was trimmed by 6 bases and J by 6 bases, leaving 12 bases between them. This CDR3 is 13 amino acids long. The CDR3 DNA reads as TGTGCCAGCAGCGAGGAGGAGGGCAATGAGCAGTTCTTC. Encoded protein: CASSEEEGNEQFF.

This chain uses TRBV7-6 with TRBJ1-1, with 7 nucleotides matching TRBD1. This CDR3 contains 16 residues. Per germline, CDR1 SGHVS and CDR2 FNYEAQ. The V and J ends lost 5 bases and 3 bases, in that order; junction bases with no gene match: 12. The CDR3, as DNA: TGTGCCAGCAGCCAGGGACAGCTATTGGGGGACACTGAAGCTTTCTTT. It codes for CASSQGQLLGDTEAFF.

The chain couples TRBV19 to TRBJ1-1, with a weak D call TRBD1 (6 bases). V lost 7 bases, J lost 3 bases, and 21 bases lay in between. The CDR3 is 16 residues long. Germline CDR1 is LNHDA and CDR2 is SQIVND (reference sequence). CDR3 loop: CASKGGYRAEDTEAFF. The CDR3 DNA is TGTGCCAGTAAGGGGGGGTACAGGGCGGAGGACACTGAAGCTTTCTTT.

The rearrangement joins TRBV19 to TRBJ2-3; 7 bases map to TRBD2. Losses at the gene ends were 3 bases for V and 1 base for J; bases not matched to a gene: 4. There are 15 residues in the CDR3. CDR1 and CDR2 from the germline V gene are LNHDA and SQIVND (reference sequence). The CDR3 DNA sequence: TGTGCCAGTAGTATGGAGGGAGGGGGCACAGATACGCAGTATTTT. This translates into CASSMEGGGTDTQYF.

The chain recombines TRBV30 with TRBJ2-2; tentative D call: TRBD1 (6 bases). Trimming took off 6 bases at V and 5 bases at J, with 13 bases between the two ends. This CDR3 contains 13 residues. Germline CDR1 and CDR2: GTSNPN and SVGIG (reference sequence). DNA of the CDR3: TGTGCCTGTCCGGGACACTGGACCGGGGAGCTGTTTTTT. Protein sequence: CACPGHWTGELFF.

This rearrangement joins TRBV10-3 to TRBJ1-4; D perhaps matches TRBD1 (5 bases). This CDR3 has 16 amino acids. Germline loops: CDR1 ENHRY, CDR2 SYGVKD. Trimming cost V 2 bases and J 8 bases, with 18 bases left between them. The CDR3 is CAISELGGGLVEKLFF. CDR3 sequence (DNA): TGTGCCATCAGTGAGCTGGGGGGGGGATTAGTGGAAAAACTGTTTTTT.

This clone was detected once. This chain joins TRBV7-9 and TRBJ2-1; maybe TRBD1 (5 bases). Trimming shortened V by 0 bases and J by 15 bases, and 18 bases separated the two germline ends. Germline V CDR1 and CDR2: SEHNR, FQNEAQ (reference sequence). The CDR3 is 14 amino acids. The CDR3 spells CASSLALDRNCPFF. The CDR3 DNA follows: TGTGCCAGCAGCTTAGCCCTCGACAGAAATTGTCCGTTCTTC. The full variable domain, completed using reference TRBV7-9 and TRBJ2-1, is DTGVSQNPRHKITKRGQNVTFRCDPISEHNRLYWYRQTLGQGPEFLTYFQNEAQLEKSRLLSDRFSAERPKGSFSTLEIQRTEQGDSAMYLCASSLALDRNCPFFGPGTRLTVL.

V usage is TRBV6-1 and J usage is TRBJ2-1; 9 bases are a match to TRBD1. The junction had 10 bases not matched to a gene; V was cut back by 8 bases and J by 5 bases. The CDR3 runs to 15 residues. The germline V gene encodes CDR1 MNHNS and CDR2 SASEGT. CDR3 protein: CASLKGTGNNNEQFF. In DNA form, the CDR3 reads TGTGCCAGCCTAAAGGGGACAGGGAACAACAATGAGCAGTTCTTC.

This clone was detected once. The chain couples TRBV11-1 to TRBJ2-7; 9 nucleotides line up with TRBD1. After removal of 4 bases from V and 3 bases from J, the junction contained 7 bases not matched to a gene. CDR1 SGHAT and CDR2 FQDESV come from the germline V gene (reference sequence). The CDR3 is 15 residues long. CDR3 in amino acids: CASSYSGTGLYEQYF. Here the CDR3 DNA reads TGTGCCAGCAGCTATTCCGGGACAGGGCTCTACGAGCAGTACTTC.

The chain links TRBV2 to TRBJ2-5; 8 bases are shared with TRBD1. V dropped 3 bases and J dropped 4; count of bases not matched to a gene: 7. Germline V lookup: CDR1 SNHLY, CDR2 FYNNEI. The CDR3 loop spans 15 amino acids. The CDR3 bases are TGTGCCAGCAGTGATCACAGGGGGACGGGAGAGACCCAGTACTTC. Protein sequence: CASSDHRGTGETQYF.

The chain combines TRBV7-6 with TRBJ2-5; D gene uncertain. The DNA matches TRBJ2-7 better at its end, which makes the J call doubtful. Germline V gene sequence: CDR1 SGHVS, CDR2 FNYEAQ. The CDR3 is 13 residues long. DNA for the CDR3: TGTGCCAGCAGCTTACAGCGTTCCTACGAGCAGTACTTC. Its translation is CASSLQRSYEQYF.

V and J are TRBV5-1 and TRBJ2-3; 7 nucleotides match TRBD2. Unmatched junction bases numbered 14, after V lost 0 bases and J lost 4 bases. Germline assignment: CDR1 SGHRS and CDR2 YFSETQ. CDR3 length: 18 residues. CDR3 sequence (DNA): TGCGCCAGCAGCTTGGGCTTCTTTGAGGGAGGGCCTTCAGATACGCAGTATTTT. Translation gives CASSLGFFEGGPSDTQYF.

The rearrangement joins TRBV5-4 to TRBJ2-2, with D possibly matching TRBD2 (6 bases). CDR1 SGHNT and CDR2 YYREEE come from the germline V gene (reference sequence). This CDR3 is built from 16 residues. V was clipped by 4 bases and J by 1 base, with 14 bases between them. The CDR3 is CASSTGGNLNTGELFF. The CDR3 DNA sequence: TGTGCCAGCAGCACCGGCGGGAATCTGAACACCGGGGAGCTGTTTTTT.

This clone came up a few times. The chain joins TRBV6-6 to TRBJ2-2; TRBD1 might be the D (5 bases). From germline, CDR1 is MNHNY and CDR2 SVGAGI (reference sequence). CDR3 length: 11 amino acids. Trimming cost V 11 bases and J 5 bases, with 9 bases left between them. The DNA of the CDR3 is TGTGCCGGTGGGGCAACCGGGGAGCTGTTTTTT. This codes for CAGGATGELFF.

The chain has TRBV11-2 and TRBJ2-4; maybe TRBD1 (5 bases). Trimming shortened V by 7 bases and J by 10 bases, and 17 bases separated the two germline ends. Germline V gene sequence: CDR1 SGHAT, CDR2 FQNNGV. The CDR3 loop spans 13 amino acids. CDR3 protein: CASTFSQGYIQYF. CDR3 DNA sequence: TGTGCCAGCACCTTTTCTCAGGGTTATATTCAGTACTTC.

The chain has TRBV11-1 and TRBJ1-4; 9 bases are a match to TRBD1. This CDR3 has 14 residues. Trimming took 2 bases from V and 8 from J; bases not matched to a gene: 3. The germline V gene has CDR1 SGHAT and CDR2 FQDESV (reference sequence). The CDR3 here is CASSLSGQGEKLFF. CDR3 coding DNA: TGTGCCAGCAGCTTATCGGGACAGGGCGAAAAACTGTTTTTT.

The chain couples TRBV7-6 to TRBJ1-1, with D uncertain. V lost 5 bases and J lost 1, with 8 bases in between. The CDR3 has 13 amino acids. Per germline, CDR1 SGHVS and CDR2 FNYEAQ. The DNA for the CDR3 is TGTGCCAGCAGCCCGTGGGCGAACACTGAAGCTTTCTTT. It codes for CASSPWANTEAFF.

On this clone itself: The sample holds other DNA sequences that translate to the same CDR3. The chain joins TRBV27 to TRBJ1-1; TRBD1 agrees at 7 bases. V lost 5 bases to trimming and J lost 5 bases; unmatched junction nucleotides: 11. CDR1 and CDR2 from the germline V gene are MNHEY and SMNVEV (reference sequence). There are 15 residues in the CDR3. CDR3 DNA sequence: TGTGCCAGCAGTCCCCTGGGACAGAGTGGAACTGAAGCTTTCTTT. Translation gives CASSPLGQSGTEAFF.

The chain combines TRBV23-1 with TRBJ1-1, with a possible D match to TRBD1 (6 bases). TRBV23-1 is an open reading frame whose function is uncertain. V was cut by 4 bases and J by 7 bases, with 19 bases left in between. CDR3 length: 15 amino acids. The CDR3 nucleotides are TGCGCCAGCAGTCGGGAGGGGGATCGTACCGGTGAAGCTTTCTTT. Amino acid sequence: CASSREGDRTGEAFF.

The chain recombines TRBV5-8 with TRBJ2-7; 16 bases are shared with TRBD2. Germline CDR1 and CDR2: SGHTS and YDEGEE. Trimming cost V 0 bases and J 3 bases; bases outside gene matches: 6. The CDR3 is 18 residues long. The CDR3 nucleotides are TGTGCCAGCAGCTTGGGGGGACTAGCGGGAGGGCCGAACTACGAGCAGTACGTC. Its protein is CASSLGGLAGGPNYEQYV.